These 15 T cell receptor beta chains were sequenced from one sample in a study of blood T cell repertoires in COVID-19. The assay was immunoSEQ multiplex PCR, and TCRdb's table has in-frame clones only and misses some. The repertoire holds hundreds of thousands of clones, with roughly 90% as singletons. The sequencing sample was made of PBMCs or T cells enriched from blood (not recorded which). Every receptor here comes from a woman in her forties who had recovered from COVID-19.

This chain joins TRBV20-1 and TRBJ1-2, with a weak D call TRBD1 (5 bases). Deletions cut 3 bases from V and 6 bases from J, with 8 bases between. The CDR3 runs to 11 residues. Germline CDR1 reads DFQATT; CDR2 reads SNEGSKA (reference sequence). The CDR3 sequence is CSASIGDGYTF. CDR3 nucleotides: TGCAGTGCTAGTATAGGGGATGGCTACACCTTC.

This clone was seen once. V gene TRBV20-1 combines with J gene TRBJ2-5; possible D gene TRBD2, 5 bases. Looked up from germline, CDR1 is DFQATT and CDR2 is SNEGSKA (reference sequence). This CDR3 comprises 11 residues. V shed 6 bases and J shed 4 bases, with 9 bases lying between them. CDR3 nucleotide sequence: TGCAGTGCAGGGAGTGGAGAGACCCAGTACTTC. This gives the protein CSAGSGETQYF.

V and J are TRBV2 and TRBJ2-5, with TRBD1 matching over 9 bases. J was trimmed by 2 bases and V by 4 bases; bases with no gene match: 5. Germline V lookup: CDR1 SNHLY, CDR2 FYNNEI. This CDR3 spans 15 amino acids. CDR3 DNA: TGTGCCAGCAGTGTGGACAGGGGTTTTCAAGAGACCCAGTACTTC. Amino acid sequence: CASSVDRGFQETQYF.

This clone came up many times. The DNA for the CDR3 is TGCGCCAGCAGCTTGGAAGGTAGCGGGAGCTCCTACAATGAGCAGTTCTTC. Its translation is CASSLEGSGSSYNEQFF. The chain carries TRBV5-1 and TRBJ2-1; 9 bases fit TRBD2. Unmatched junction bases numbered 4, after V lost 0 bases and J lost 0 bases. The CDR3 is 17 amino acids. Germline-derived CDR1 and CDR2 are SGHRS and YFSETQ.

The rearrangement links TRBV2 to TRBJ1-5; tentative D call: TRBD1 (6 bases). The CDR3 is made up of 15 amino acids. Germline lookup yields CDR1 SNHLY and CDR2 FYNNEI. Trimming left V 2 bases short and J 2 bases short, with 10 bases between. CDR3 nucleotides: TGTGCCAGCAGTGAAAGGGGGTGGGGCAATCAGCCCCAGCATTTT. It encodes CASSERGWGNQPQHF.

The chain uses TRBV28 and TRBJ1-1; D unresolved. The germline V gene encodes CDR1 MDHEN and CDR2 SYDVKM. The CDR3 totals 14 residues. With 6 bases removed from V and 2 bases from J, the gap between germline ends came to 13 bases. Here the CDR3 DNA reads TGTGCCAGCAGCCAAACAGTAATCAACACTGAAGCTTTCTTT. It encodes CASSQTVINTEAFF.

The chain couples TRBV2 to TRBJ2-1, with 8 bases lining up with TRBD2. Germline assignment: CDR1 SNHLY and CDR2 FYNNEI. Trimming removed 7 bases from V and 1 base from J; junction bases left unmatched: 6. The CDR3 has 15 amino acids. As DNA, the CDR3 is TGTGCCAGCACCCAGGGACTAGTGTCCTACAATGAGCAGTTCTTC. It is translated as CASTQGLVSYNEQFF.

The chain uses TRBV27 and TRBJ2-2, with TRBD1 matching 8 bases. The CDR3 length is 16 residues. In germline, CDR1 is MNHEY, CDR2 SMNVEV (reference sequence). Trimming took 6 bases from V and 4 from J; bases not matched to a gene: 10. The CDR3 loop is CASSRGQGRGTGELFF. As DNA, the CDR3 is TGTGCCAGCAGCCGAGGACAGGGTAGGGGCACCGGGGAGCTGTTTTTT.

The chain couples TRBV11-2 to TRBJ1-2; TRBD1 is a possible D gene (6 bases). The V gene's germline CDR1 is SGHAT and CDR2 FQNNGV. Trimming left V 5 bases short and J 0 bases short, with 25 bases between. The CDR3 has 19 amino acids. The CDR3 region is CASSRTPLFSRGANYGYTF. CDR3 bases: TGTGCCAGCAGCCGTACGCCCCTCTTTTCCAGGGGAGCTAACTATGGCTACACCTTC.

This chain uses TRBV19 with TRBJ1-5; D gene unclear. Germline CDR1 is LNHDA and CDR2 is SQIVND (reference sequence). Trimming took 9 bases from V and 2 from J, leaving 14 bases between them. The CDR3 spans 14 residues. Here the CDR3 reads CASTPQAGNQPQHF. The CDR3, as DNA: TGTGCCAGCACTCCCCAGGCCGGCAATCAGCCCCAGCATTTT.

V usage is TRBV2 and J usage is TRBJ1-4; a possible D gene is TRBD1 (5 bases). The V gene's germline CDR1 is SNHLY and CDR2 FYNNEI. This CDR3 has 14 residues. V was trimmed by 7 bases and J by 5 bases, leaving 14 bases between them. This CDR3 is CASNLDSSNEKLFF. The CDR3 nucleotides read TGTGCCAGCAATCTTGACAGTAGCAATGAAAAACTGTTTTTT.

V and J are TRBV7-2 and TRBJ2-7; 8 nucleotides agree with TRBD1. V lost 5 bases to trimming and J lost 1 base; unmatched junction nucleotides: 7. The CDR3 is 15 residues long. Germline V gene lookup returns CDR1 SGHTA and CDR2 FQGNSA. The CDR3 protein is CASSPGQGRSYEQYF. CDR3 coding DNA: TGTGCCAGCAGCCCCGGACAGGGTAGGTCCTACGAGCAGTACTTC.

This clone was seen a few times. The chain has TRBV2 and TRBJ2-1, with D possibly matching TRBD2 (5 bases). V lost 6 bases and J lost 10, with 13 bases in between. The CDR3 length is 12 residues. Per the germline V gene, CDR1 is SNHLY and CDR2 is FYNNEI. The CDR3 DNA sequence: TGTGCCAGCAGATTCGGACTTGGGGAGCAGTTCTTC. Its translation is CASRFGLGEQFF.

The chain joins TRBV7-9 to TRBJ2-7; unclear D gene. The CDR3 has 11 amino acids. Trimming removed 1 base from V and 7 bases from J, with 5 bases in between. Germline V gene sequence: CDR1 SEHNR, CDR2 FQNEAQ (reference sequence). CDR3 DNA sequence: TGTGCCAGCAGCTTAGATGAGGAGCAGTACTTC. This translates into CASSLDEEQYF.

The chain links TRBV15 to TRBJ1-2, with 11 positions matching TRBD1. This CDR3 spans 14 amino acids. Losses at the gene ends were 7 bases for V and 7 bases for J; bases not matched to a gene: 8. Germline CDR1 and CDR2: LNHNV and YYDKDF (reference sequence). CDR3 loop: CATNMDRGRLGYTF. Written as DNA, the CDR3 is TGTGCCACCAACATGGACAGGGGGCGACTTGGCTACACCTTC.